Each of the 8 T cell receptor beta chains below was sequenced from the same sample in a study of T cell clonality in common variable immunodeficiency. Study-wide points: Common variable immunodeficiency TCR beta sequences reportedly had fewer deletions and N-nucleotide insertions.

No antigens are known for them. Sequencing used immunoSEQ multiplex PCR; TCRdb keeps in-frame clones, though not all of them. The record shows about 20,000 clones for this sample, with no singletons present. Input material: peripheral blood mononuclear cells. The source is a human donor with common variable immunodeficiency.

Ten or more counts support this clone. The read terminates 3 residues ahead of where the CDR3 ends, so the germline J gene completes it. The chain couples TRBV5-1 to TRBJ2-2; the match to TRBD1 covers 10 bases. V lost 3 bases, J lost 2 bases, and 7 bases stayed unmatched. The CDR3 sequence is 17 residues long. Germline CDR1 and CDR2: SGHRS and YFSETQ. The part of the CDR3 DNA that was read is TGCGCCAGCAGCTCACCGACAGGGGGCCTTAACACCGGGGAG. Amino acids: CASSSPTGGLNTGE. The whole CDR3 sequence reads CASSSPTGGLNTGELFF. Filled out from reference TRBV5-1 and TRBJ2-2, the complete variable domain reads KAGVTQTPRYLIKTRGQQVTLSCSPISGHRSVSWYQQTPGQGLQFLFEYFSETQRNKGNFPGRFSGRQFSNSRSEMNVSTLELGDSALYLCASSSPTGGLNTGELFFGEGSRLTVL.

This clone was recorded a few times. The read terminates 3 residues before the CDR3 end, so the remaining end is supplied by the germline J gene. The rearrangement joins TRBV18 to TRBJ1-1; D is uncertain. Trimming removed 3 bases from V and 0 bases from J, with 8 bases in between. Per germline, CDR1 KGHSH and CDR2 LQKENI. This CDR3 comprises 14 residues. This CDR3 reads CASSPREMNTEAFF. The sequenced part of the CDR3 DNA is TGTGCCAGCTCACCCAGAGAGATGAACACTGAA.

This clone was counted many times. The missing CDR3 end, 3 residues past where the read stops, is filled in from the germline J gene. The chain employs TRBV7-2 and TRBJ2-1, with D possibly being TRBD2 (6 bases). The V and J ends lost 6 bases and 7 bases respectively, with 13 bases between them. Germline V gives CDR1 SGHTA, CDR2 FQGNSA. The CDR3 has 13 amino acids. The covered CDR3 bases are TGTGCCAGCAGGGGGACTCCGGGGAATGAG. Its protein product is CASRGTPGNE. The whole CDR3 sequence is CASRGTPGNEQFF.

This clone has ten or more counts. The read ends 3 residues before the CDR3 terminus; that terminus is restored from the germline J gene. The rearrangement uses TRBV5-1 and TRBJ1-1, with 8 nucleotides matching TRBD1. CDR1 SGHRS and CDR2 YFSETQ come from the germline V gene. CDR3 size: 15 residues. V was pared by 0 bases and J by 7 bases, with 8 bases of the junction left unmatched. The CDR3 bases that were read are TGCGCCAGCAGCTTGGCCTCGGGGACAGGAGGTGAA. Encoded protein: CASSLASGTGGE. The whole CDR3 protein reads CASSLASGTGGEAFF.

This clone showed up just a few times. The observed sequence ends 3 residues before the CDR3 terminus, with the missing tail filled in from the germline J gene. The chain couples TRBV2 to TRBJ2-5, with 10 bases that match TRBD1. The junction had 4 bases not matched to a gene; V was cut back by 4 bases and J by 5 bases. The CDR3 length is 14 residues. Germline CDR1 is SNHLY and CDR2 is FYNNEI. The DNA read from the CDR3 is TGTGCCAGCAGTGGACAGGGGGCCTCGGAGACC. Its protein product is CASSGQGASET. The full CDR3 protein reads CASSGQGASETQYF.

This clone was observed a few times. CDR3 DNA (partial): TGCGCCAGCAGATGGACTTTTGCGGATACG. Its protein is CASRWTFADT. The full CDR3 reads CASRWTFADTQYF. V and J are TRBV5-1 and TRBJ2-3; tentative D call: TRBD2 (5 bases). The read ends 3 residues shy of where the CDR3 ends; the end is completed using the germline J gene. The V end lost 5 bases, the J end lost 6 bases, and 13 bases lay between the germline ends. Germline loops: CDR1 SGHRS, CDR2 YFSETQ. The CDR3 consists of 13 residues.

This clone was seen many times. The missing CDR3 end, 3 residues past where the read stops, is filled in from the germline J gene. J is TRBJ2-5 and V is TRBV29-1; 13 nucleotides match TRBD2. Germline CDR1 and CDR2: SQVTM and ANQGSEA. The CDR3 is made up of 13 amino acids. Trimming at V came to 6 bases and at J to 5 bases, leaving 3 bases not matched to a gene. The CDR3 sequence is CSVTGLAGETQYF. The covered CDR3 bases are TGCAGCGTCACGGGACTAGCGGGGGAGACC.

This clone was counted many times. With the read ending 3 residues before the CDR3 end, the germline J gene is used to fill in that end. The chain recombines TRBV20-1 with TRBJ1-6, with 8 bases aligning to TRBD1. There are 13 residues in the CDR3. Trimming removed 1 base from V and 10 bases from J; junction bases left unmatched: 3. CDR1 is DFQATT and CDR2 is SNEGSKA in the germline V gene (reference sequence). The sequenced CDR3 bases are TGCAGTGCTAGAGCAGGGGGCTGGTCACCC. Translated, it gives CSARAGGWSP. The full CDR3 protein reads CSARAGGWSPLHF.